This is a list of T cell receptor beta chains from one sample in a study of T cell clonotyping in hematopoietic cell transplantation. Measured with immunoSEQ multiplex PCR; TCRdb has only the in-frame clones, and not every one. The profile shows several thousand clones, 26% of them singletons. The starting material was peripheral blood mononuclear cells, obtained 180 days after allogeneic stem cell transplant. The receptors come from a male patient aged 35-50 years who had an allogeneic stem cell transplant from an unrelated donor, so the T cells may come from the graft donor. Some clones in this sample may be carry-over from other donors' samples. Each CDR3 is given with its conserved first and last residue.

v_call	j_call	cdr3_aa
TRBV28	TRBJ1-5	CASSPDNQPQHF
TRBV7-6	TRBJ2-3	CASSGSDTQYF
TRBV30	TRBJ1-6	CAWRDYNSPLHF
TRBV29-1	TRBJ2-1	CSVELAWEQFF
TRBV25-1	TRBJ2-7	CASRRQGGYYEQYF
TRBV7-2	TRBJ2-7	CASSSWDPTYEQYF
TRBV9	TRBJ2-2	CASSLISTGELFF
TRBV19	TRBJ1-1	CASSPLDGRSAFF
TRBV30	TRBJ2-3	CAWSLTGRDTQYF
TRBV6-5	TRBJ1-4	CASSYSGADEKLFF
TRBV20-1	TRBJ2-5	CSASSQETQYF
TRBV30	TRBJ1-5	CAWSVGTFNQPQHF
TRBV6-7	TRBJ2-1	CASSYSTGGEQFF
TRBV5-6	TRBJ1-1	CASRPNPDTRTEAFF
TRBV7-2	TRBJ2-4	CASSFDRSNIQYF
TRBV7-9	TRBJ1-1	CASRADEAFF
TRBV19	TRBJ1-5	CASSAPGPNQPQHF
TRBV6-5	TRBJ1-5	CASRRGDQPQHF
TRBV30	TRBJ1-4	CAWSPASTNEKLFF
TRBV30	TRBJ1-5	CAWSVRLGSSQPQHF
TRBV30	TRBJ2-4	CACLEGTTNIQYF
TRBV30	TRBJ2-5	CAWSPGRGAQTQYF
TRBV4-1	TRBJ2-2	CASSQDMLRRTMNTGELFF
TRBV30	TRBJ2-3	CAWSVAGTDTQYF
TRBV7-2	TRBJ2-3	CASSLAVRETNTQYF
TRBV19	TRBJ1-2	CASSTLGSRYGYTF
TRBV4-1	TRBJ1-6	CASSQDLRTGRSPLHF
TRBV25-1	TRBJ2-1	CASSRPRGPVSYNEQFF
TRBV29-1	TRBJ2-5	CSVEDLEEKDQETQYF
TRBV27	TRBJ1-2	CASSLWSGSGYTF
TRBV30	TRBJ2-6	CAWSVYGANVLTF
TRBV19	TRBJ1-3	CASSPTANSGNTIYF
TRBV5-6	TRBJ2-1	CASSLPPGGEQFF
TRBV30	TRBJ2-3	CAWGTPTDTQYF
TRBV4-3	TRBJ1-5	CASSDSVNQPQHF
TRBV29-1	TRBJ2-2	CSVLTSGRAVTGELFF
TRBV29-1	TRBJ1-1	CSVEAGGATFF
TRBV7-2	TRBJ1-2	CDSSYRGSTYGYTF
TRBV5-6	TRBJ1-1	CASSFRLTGAFF
TRBV30	TRBJ2-7	CAWSGGPYEQYF
TRBV30	TRBJ2-2	CASAVAGELFF
TRBV27	TRBJ1-6	CASSLTRPSNSPLHF
TRBV30	TRBJ1-2	CAWRQGHYGYTF
TRBV28	TRBJ2-2	CASSPGTSRGGELFF
TRBV6-5	TRBJ2-7	CASSLQGAYSKQYF
TRBV28	TRBJ2-4	CASSGLAKNIQYF
TRBV9	TRBJ1-6	CASTREGSSYNSPLHF
TRBV4-3	TRBJ2-7	CASSQDRTGPYEQYF
TRBV29-1	TRBJ2-7	CSVSTSGEQYF
TRBV4-3	TRBJ1-1	CASSQLGFTGSFF
TRBV7-2	TRBJ1-2	CASSLAFYGYTF
TRBV30	TRBJ2-1	CAWWTGNYNEQFF
TRBV29-1	TRBJ2-1	CSSSLGEQFF
TRBV30	TRBJ2-3	CAWILKRGDTDTQYF
TRBV4-3	TRBJ2-7	CASSQDGEPGGASYEQYF
TRBV29-1	TRBJ1-2	CSVPGQGTYYGYTF
TRBV5-1	TRBJ1-4	CASQRADNEKLFF
TRBV9	TRBJ1-2	CASSFASGSYGYTF
TRBV30	TRBJ1-2	CAWSGTGSSTLYGYTF
TRBV30	TRBJ2-3	CAWRQYRGRGTDTQYF